This section outlines one T cell receptor beta chain sequence together with its context. The data stem from a study of cytomegalovirus exposure and HLA in healthy donors. PCR employed 60 Vbeta and 13 Jbeta primers. Measured with immunoSEQ multiplex PCR; TCRdb has only the in-frame clones, and not every one. Of about 130,000 clones in the sample, 60% to 80% were seen once. The V end lost 4 bases, the J end lost 8 bases, and 11 bases lay between the germline ends. CDR3 length: 12 residues. Germline CDR1 reads MDHEN; CDR2 reads SYDVKM. Material: PBMCs. V usage is TRBV28 and J usage is TRBJ1-2; D uncertain. The TCR originated in a man aged 50 to 59 in good health and CMV-seronegative. DNA of the CDR3: TGTGCCAGCAGTTCTCTAAGTAGAGGCTACACCTTC. Residues: CASSSLSRGYTF.